This TCR beta chain derives from a study of T-cell memory formation after mild COVID-19. Whole-study context: Most TCR clusters belonged to a single donor.

V was cut by 0 bases and J by 6 bases, with 12 bases left in between. CDR1 SGDLS and CDR2 YYNGEE come from the germline V gene. This CDR3 is 14 amino acids long. Points from the study as a whole: The main location of contracting CD4+ clones was CM and EM, and that of contracting CD8+ clones was EMRA. Contracting clones, day 15 to 85, had balanced CD4/CD8, and later expanders favored CD4+.

TCRdb called the 5' RACE reads again in MiXCR, with one record for every CDR3 protein. Of about 130,000 distinct CDR3 sequences detected, over 15% appear once; the ten largest clones hold about 5.2%. The table lists this clonotype with a few counts. Its antigen is not identified. The receptor was isolated from a man between 18 and 29 years old who had mild COVID-19 (a few samples of this study predate the infection). Cell type and time point are not known. Input material: PBMCs or a T cell subset sorted from them (not recorded which). The V and J genes are TRBV9 and TRBJ1-1; D gene uncertain. CDR3 coding DNA: TGTGCCAGCAGCGTAGCTACGCGAGGTGCTGAAGCTTTCTTT. Amino acid sequence: CASSVATRGAEAFF.